These T cell receptor beta chains were read from a single sample in a study of blood T cell repertoires in COVID-19. Generated by immunoSEQ multiplex PCR, the TCRdb table keeps only in-frame clones and is missing some. This table has approximately 470,000 clones, about 85% appearing once. Material: PBMCs or T cells enriched from blood (not recorded which). Receptors originate from a young woman who had recovered from COVID-19. Each CDR3 is given without its conserved first and last residue.

j_call: TRBJ2-3; v_call: TRBV6-5; cdr3_aa: ASKELLGTDTQY
j_call: TRBJ2-6; v_call: TRBV4-1; cdr3_aa: ASSLSPLNVLT
j_call: TRBJ2-7; v_call: TRBV5-1; cdr3_aa: ASTPGLTTYEQY
j_call: TRBJ1-2; v_call: TRBV2; cdr3_aa: ASSALTGVVGGYT
j_call: TRBJ1-3; v_call: TRBV5-1; cdr3_aa: ASSLNPTGGNTIY
j_call: TRBJ1-6; v_call: TRBV5-4; cdr3_aa: ASSQRQGGVSPLH
j_call: TRBJ2-7; v_call: TRBV7-9; cdr3_aa: ASSTRQEHYEQY
j_call: TRBJ2-1; v_call: TRBV7-6; cdr3_aa: ASSLNPLAGYSNEQF
j_call: TRBJ2-7; v_call: TRBV6-6; cdr3_aa: ASRDREPDEQY
j_call: TRBJ1-5; v_call: TRBV30; cdr3_aa: AWSPTAGNQPQH
j_call: TRBJ2-5; v_call: TRBV6-5; cdr3_aa: ASRRPEGETQY
j_call: TRBJ2-7; v_call: TRBV6-2/TRBV6-3; cdr3_aa: ASSGGSPAYEQY
j_call: TRBJ2-2; v_call: TRBV5-1; cdr3_aa: ASSTGLGRAAGELF
j_call: TRBJ1-1; v_call: TRBV3-1/TRBV3-2; cdr3_aa: ASSRVPGQGEAF
j_call: TRBJ2-7; v_call: TRBV6-1; cdr3_aa: ASSVDGRANSYEQY
j_call: TRBJ2-5; v_call: TRBV7-8; cdr3_aa: ASSPRGLAGGKYQETQY
j_call: TRBJ2-2; v_call: TRBV24-1; cdr3_aa: ATSDSLRPRTGGFTGELF
j_call: TRBJ2-5; v_call: TRBV6-1; cdr3_aa: ASSETVGETQY
j_call: TRBJ1-6; v_call: TRBV2; cdr3_aa: ASKGGQENSPLH
j_call: TRBJ1-1; v_call: TRBV5-1; cdr3_aa: ASSLTSGTLHKAF
j_call: TRBJ1-5; v_call: TRBV7-2; cdr3_aa: ASSSFLDRGQQPQH
j_call: TRBJ1-5; v_call: TRBV12-3/TRBV12-4; cdr3_aa: AIGGQDQPQH
j_call: TRBJ1-1; v_call: TRBV3-1/TRBV3-2; cdr3_aa: ASSQSPGQGENTEAF
j_call: TRBJ2-2; v_call: TRBV15; cdr3_aa: ATSRGGGSGELF